This T cell receptor beta chain emerged from a study of blood T cell repertoires in COVID-19. Study-level background: Sample material is recorded as cDNA or gDNA derived from T cells, B-cell-depleted T cells, or PBMCs.

As originally analysed: Amplified reference gene primers provided the basis for estimating nucleated cell counts. The repertoire was sequenced with immunoSEQ multiplex PCR; TCRdb's copy has only in-frame clones and lacks some. V and J calls plus clone size are reproduced from that table; the DNA served to infer D and trimming. This sample has 300,000 to 400,000 clones, with 70% to 90% found just once. V trimming: 5 bases; J trimming: 8 bases; junction bases outside the gene matches: 17. The CDR3 sequence is 18 residues long. Per the germline V gene, CDR1 is SGHNT and CDR2 is YENEEA. Participants came from roughly 24 US areas, aged about 18 to 100 years.

The sequencing input was PBMCs or T cells enriched from blood (not recorded which). This sequence was found in a woman between 40 and 55 years old with acute COVID-19. The V call is TRBV11-3, the J call TRBJ2-1, with TRBD1 identical over 11 bases. The CDR3 DNA reads TGTGCCAGCAGCCCGCGTACTATTACGGGACAGGGGGTCGATGAGCAGTTCTTC. Its protein product is CASSPRTITGQGVDEQFF.